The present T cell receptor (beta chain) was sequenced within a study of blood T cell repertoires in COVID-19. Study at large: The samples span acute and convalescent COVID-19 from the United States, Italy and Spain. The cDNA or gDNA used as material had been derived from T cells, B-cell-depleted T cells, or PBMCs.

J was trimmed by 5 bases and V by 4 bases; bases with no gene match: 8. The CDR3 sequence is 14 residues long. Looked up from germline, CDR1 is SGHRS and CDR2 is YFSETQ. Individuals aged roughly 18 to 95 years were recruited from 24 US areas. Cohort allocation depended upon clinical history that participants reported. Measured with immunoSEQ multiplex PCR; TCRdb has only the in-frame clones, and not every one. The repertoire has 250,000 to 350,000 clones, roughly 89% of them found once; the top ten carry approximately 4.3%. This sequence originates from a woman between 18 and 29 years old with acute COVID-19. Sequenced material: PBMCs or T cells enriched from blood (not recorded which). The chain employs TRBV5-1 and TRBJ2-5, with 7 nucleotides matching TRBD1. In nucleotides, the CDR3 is TGCGCCAGCAGCGGGGAGACAGGGCCGGAGACCCAGTACTTC. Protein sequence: CASSGETGPETQYF.